The present TCR beta chain was sequenced within a study of T-cell reconstitution after alpha-beta-depleted transplantation in children. The CDR3 is made up of 16 amino acids. The germline CDR1 and CDR2 sequences are SGHRS and YFSETQ. The V and J ends lost 0 bases and 2 bases respectively, with 15 bases between them. This clonotype was observed a handful of times. Its target is not known. Regarding the study as a whole: The main origin of T-cell counts and diversity one year after transplant was newly produced T cells. Approximately two months post-transplant, alpha-beta T cells reportedly originated from several hundred expanded graft clones. Recipient T cells and thymic progenitors that survived were the source of the high TCRbeta diversity seen at day 60 in some patients.

As it was prepared, the TCRbeta library received unique molecular identifiers. TCRdb analysed the PCR reads with MiXCR anew, one entry per CDR3 protein. The sample contains 900,000 or so distinct CDR3 sequences, 16% of which appear only once. The J gene is TRBJ2-7, the V gene TRBV5-1, with TRBD2 as a possible D gene (6 bases). The sequence came from a male patient aged 10-17 years who had a stem cell transplant for acute lymphoblastic leukemia, so the T cells may come from the graft donor. The sample was PBMCs, mostly from graft donor cells, taken 360 days after TCRalphabeta/CD19-depleted stem cell transplant. As DNA, the CDR3 is TGCGCCAGCAGCTTGGCCCTTGAGACTAGAGCCTACGAGCAGTACTTC. It encodes CASSLALETRAYEQYF.